What follows describes a single T cell receptor (beta chain). Antigen specificity is unknown. MiXCR, run by TCRdb on the reads, gives a single entry per CDR3 protein. Of approximately 910,000 distinct CDR3 sequences detected, 31% appear once; the ten largest clones hold under 15%. Germline CDR1 MNHEY, CDR2 SVGEGT. V lost 2 bases and J lost 5, with 15 bases in between. The CDR3 consists of 15 residues. The sample comes from a study of T cell repertoires in cytomegalovirus infection. Study as a whole: Use of recently identified HLA-C-restricted and well-studied HLA-B-restricted CMV epitopes was part of the study. Shared public TCR beta signatures pointed to both CMV infection and a matching HLA type. General study points: Predominance within the ex vivo response was attributable to HLA-C-restricted CMV-specific TCR beta clonotypes. People with CMV and the relevant HLA were identified by cumulative public TCR beta family frequency.

This receptor was identified in a human donor in good health (CMV status not recorded). Some clones in this sample may be carry-over from other donors' samples. Sequenced here: cultured CD8+ T cells from PBMCs, sampled from culture after CMV antigen stimulation. The chain employs TRBV6-2 or TRBV6-3 and TRBJ2-5; D may match TRBD1 or TRBD2 (5 bases each). This CDR3 is CASSYVGAGLETQYF. The CDR3 bases are TGTGCCAGCAGTTACGTCGGGGCCGGTCTGGAGACCCAGTACTTC.